This TCR beta chain was identified in a study of shared clonotypes between healthy human individuals. Study-wide results and caveats: Clonotype sharing levels among donors were expected to vary with sequencing depth.

CDR1 and CDR2 (germline): MGHRA, YSYEKL. The CDR3 extends over 16 amino acids. V was clipped by 0 bases and J by 7 bases; unmatched bases: 11. As regards this clone: What it recognizes is unknown.

The assay was immunoSEQ multiplex PCR, and TCRdb's table has in-frame clones only and misses some. The repertoire has fewer than 2.5 million clones, more than 85% of them found once; the top ten carry approximately 0.35%. V usage is TRBV4-1 and J usage is TRBJ1-1; 7 bases line up with TRBD1. The sample was naive CD4+ T cells from PBMCs. The subset: CD45RA+ positively selected. The TCR comes from a man aged 18 to 29 in good health. Some clones in this sample may be carry-over from other donors' samples. Here the CDR3 DNA reads TGCGCCAGCAGCCAAGATATCGAGAGGGGGCTGAGTGAAGCTTTCTTT. This codes for CASSQDIERGLSEAFF.